Below are 32 T cell receptor beta chains sequenced from a single sample in a study of cytomegalovirus exposure and HLA in healthy donors. Both 60 Vbeta primers and 13 Jbeta primers went into the PCR. TCRdb's copy holds only in-frame clones and misses some; the assay was immunoSEQ multiplex PCR. Found here are 170,000 or so clones, 77% of them singletons; the top ten hold 1.5% to 2%. Sequenced: PBMCs. The receptors derive from a woman aged 25 to 45 in good health and CMV-seronegative.

The rearrangement joins TRBV4-2 to TRBJ1-1, with TRBD1 as a possible D gene (5 bases). Trimming took off 4 bases at V and 1 base at J, with 10 bases between the two ends. The CDR3 contains 14 residues. Looked up from germline, CDR1 is LGHNA and CDR2 is YNFKEQ. The CDR3 coding sequence is TGTGCCAGCAGCCGACCCACAGGGAACACTGAAGCTTTCTTT. This codes for CASSRPTGNTEAFF.

This sequence joins TRBV27 and TRBJ1-2; 8 bases fit TRBD1. V lost 3 bases, J lost 1 base, and 1 base stayed unmatched. The CDR3 extends over 14 amino acids. CDR1 MNHEY and CDR2 SMNVEV come from the germline V gene (reference sequence). This chain's CDR3 is CASSFGQGNYGYTF. In DNA form, the CDR3 reads TGTGCCAGCAGTTTTGGACAGGGTAACTATGGCTACACCTTC.

The chain carries TRBV5-1 and TRBJ1-4; the match to TRBD1 covers 9 bases. This CDR3 has 14 amino acids. J lost 8 bases, V lost 4 bases, and 6 bases had no gene match. CDR1 is SGHRS, CDR2 YFSETQ, per germline. The CDR3 coding sequence is TGCGCCAGCAGCAGGGACAGGGTTGGGGAAAAACTGTTTTTT. It translates to CASSRDRVGEKLFF.

The chain carries TRBV5-1 and TRBJ1-1; D gene uncertain. The germline V and J ends were trimmed by 2 bases and 1 base, with 9 bases remaining between them. Germline V lookup: CDR1 SGHRS, CDR2 YFSETQ. The CDR3 sequence is 14 residues long. The CDR3 region has the DNA TGCGCCAGCAGCTTTCGCCGGTCGAACACTGAAGCTTTCTTT. Translating gives CASSFRRSNTEAFF.

The chain's CDR3 is CASSLGPGETQYF. The CDR3 coding sequence is TGTGCCAGCAGCTTGGGACCGGGGGAGACCCAGTACTTC. The V gene is TRBV5-4, the J gene TRBJ2-5; D might be TRBD2 (5 bases). V lost 0 bases and J 5 bases, leaving 8 bases between the germline ends. The V gene's germline CDR1 is SGHNT and CDR2 YYREEE (reference sequence). This CDR3 is built from 13 residues.

The table lists this clone with a few counts. The rearrangement links TRBV29-1 to TRBJ2-2; 11 bases line up with TRBD1. CDR1 is SQVTM and CDR2 is ANQGSEA in the germline V gene. Trimming cost V 2 bases and J 7 bases; bases outside gene matches: 6. There are 15 residues in the CDR3. The CDR3 region has the DNA TGCAGCGTTGAATTCGGGACAGGGGGTATCGGGGAGCTGTTTTTT. It encodes CSVEFGTGGIGELFF.

The rearrangement links TRBV5-4 to TRBJ2-3; possible D gene TRBD1, 7 bases. The CDR3 loop spans 15 amino acids. Trimming cost V 3 bases and J 3 bases, with 14 bases left between them. Germline CDR1 and CDR2: SGHNT and YYREEE (reference sequence). This CDR3 reads CASSSGGMLTDTQYF. CDR3 bases: TGTGCCAGCAGCTCAGGGGGGATGTTAACAGATACGCAGTATTTT.

This clone has a single count. V gene TRBV19 combines with J gene TRBJ1-5, with D perhaps TRBD1 (5 bases). There are 16 residues in the CDR3. The V end was cut by 2 bases, the J end by 4 bases, with 15 bases between. Germline values: CDR1 LNHDA, CDR2 SQIVND (reference sequence). CDR3 sequence reads: CASSITPTGYNQPQHF. In nucleotides, the CDR3 is TGTGCCAGTAGTATAACCCCAACAGGCTATAATCAGCCCCAGCATTTT.

The chain carries TRBV30 and TRBJ2-3, with TRBD1 matching over 8 bases. The CDR3 extends over 14 amino acids. Looked up from germline, CDR1 is GTSNPN and CDR2 is SVGIG (reference sequence). The ends lost 5 bases at V and 1 base at J; junction bases unmatched: 5. The CDR3 protein is CAWEGTGGTDTQYF. The CDR3 DNA reads TGTGCCTGGGAAGGGACAGGAGGCACAGATACGCAGTATTTT.

This clone was detected only once. The chain joins TRBV4-2 to TRBJ2-7; 8 nucleotides match TRBD2. The CDR3 is made up of 18 amino acids. Germline-derived CDR1 and CDR2 are LGHNA and YNFKEQ. With 0 bases clipped from V and 1 base from J, the junction kept 11 bases outside the gene matches. CDR3 amino acids: CASSQDSVIGRASYEQYF. CDR3 nucleotides: TGTGCCAGCAGCCAAGATTCGGTGATCGGGAGGGCGTCCTACGAGCAGTACTTC.

V usage is TRBV18 and J usage is TRBJ2-7; 11 bases align to TRBD1. This CDR3 comprises 14 residues. Germline CDR1 is KGHSH and CDR2 is LQKENI. Unmatched junction bases numbered 4, after V lost 9 bases and J lost 0 bases. The CDR3 region has the DNA TGTGCCAGTCAGGACAGGGGGCTCTCCTACGAGCAGTACTTC. Translated: CASQDRGLSYEQYF. The full variable domain, with the rest looked up from reference TRBV18 and TRBJ2-7, is NAGVMQNPRHLVRRRGQEARLRCSPMKGHSHVYWYRQLPEEGLKFMVYLQKENIIDESGMPKERFSAEFPKEGPSILRIQQVVRGDSAAYFCASQDRGLSYEQYFGPGTRLTVT.

With regard to this clone: Additional DNA sequences in this sample encode the identical CDR3. The rearrangement uses TRBV15 and TRBJ1-5; D not certain. Germline CDR1 and CDR2: LNHNV and YYDKDF (reference sequence). The CDR3 consists of 12 residues. The V end was cut by 3 bases, the J end by 4 bases, with 4 bases between. CDR3 DNA: TGTGCCACCAGCAGCTTAAATCAGCCCCAGCATTTT. This encodes CATSSLNQPQHF.

The rearrangement links TRBV5-1 to TRBJ1-3; 9 positions match TRBD1. V was clipped by 4 bases and J by 2 bases; unmatched bases: 7. The CDR3 is 16 residues long. Germline V gene lookup returns CDR1 SGHRS and CDR2 YFSETQ. The CDR3 sequence: CASSIHRDRAGNTIYF. In DNA, the CDR3 is TGCGCCAGCAGCATCCACCGGGACAGGGCTGGAAACACCATATATTTT.

The CDR3 coding sequence is TGTGCCAGCAGCTTTAGATCGCGGGGGGCCCAGGGCACTGAAGCTTTCTTT. Translation gives CASSFRSRGAQGTEAFF. This chain connects TRBV5-6 to TRBJ1-1; D might be TRBD1 (6 bases). Germline CDR1 and CDR2: SGHDT and YYEEEE. This CDR3 has 17 residues. Trimming left V 2 bases short and J 4 bases short, with 21 bases between. Full variable domain (rest looked up from reference TRBV5-6 and TRBJ1-1): DAGVTQSPTHLIKTRGQQVTLRCSPKSGHDTVSWYQQALGQGPQFIFQYYEEEERQRGNFPDRFSGHQFPNYSSELNVNALLLGDSALYLCASSFRSRGAQGTEAFFGQGTRLTVV.

V usage is TRBV4-1 and J usage is TRBJ1-1; D remains unclear. The CDR3 contains 15 residues. CDR1 is MGHRA, CDR2 YSYEKL, per germline. The V gene lost 1 base and the J gene lost 0 bases, with 9 bases spanning the gap. Here the CDR3 reads CASSQVQNLNTEAFF. DNA of the CDR3: TGCGCCAGCAGCCAAGTACAGAATTTGAACACTGAAGCTTTCTTT.

CDR3 DNA sequence: TGTGCCAGCAGTTTAAACGGTCCCTGGGAGCAGTACTTC. It specifies CASSLNGPWEQYF. The V gene is TRBV27, the J gene TRBJ2-7; D uncertain. V lost 2 bases, J lost 7 bases, and 12 bases lay in between. Germline V CDR1 and CDR2: MNHEY, SMNVEV (reference sequence). The CDR3 covers 13 residues.

The chain carries TRBV5-4 and TRBJ2-7; 9 bases map to TRBD2. The CDR3 is 14 residues long. The germline V gene has CDR1 SGHNT and CDR2 YYREEE (reference sequence). V was clipped by 0 bases and J by 13 bases; unmatched bases: 11. The CDR3 loop is CASSLGLAGPLTYF. CDR3 coding DNA: TGTGCCAGCAGCTTGGGTCTAGCGGGACCGTTAACATACTTC.

V is TRBV6-1 and J is TRBJ2-2, with 7 bases lining up with TRBD1. CDR3 size: 19 residues. CDR1 is MNHNS, CDR2 SASEGT, per germline. Unmatched junction bases numbered 11, after V lost 1 base and J lost 0 bases. The CDR3 sequence is CASSEVPGQISSNTGELFF. DNA of the CDR3: TGTGCCAGCAGTGAAGTCCCGGGACAGATTTCTTCGAACACCGGGGAGCTGTTTTTT.

This CDR3 is CASSLGTSGNDEQFF. CDR3 DNA: TGTGCCAGCAGCCTGGGGACTAGCGGGAACGATGAGCAGTTCTTC. The chain combines TRBV5-4 with TRBJ2-1; 13 bases are a match to TRBD2. The trim removed 4 bases at V and 8 bases at J, leaving 6 bases unmatched. The CDR3 consists of 15 residues. Germline lookup yields CDR1 SGHNT and CDR2 YYREEE (reference sequence).

The chain carries TRBV6-5 and TRBJ2-5; a possible D gene is TRBD1 (5 bases). V was cut by 0 bases and J by 3 bases, with 11 bases left in between. CDR3 size: 15 residues. Germline lookup yields CDR1 MNHEY and CDR2 SVGAGI. The CDR3 loop is CASSYSYRREETQYF. The CDR3 DNA follows: TGTGCCAGCAGTTACTCTTACAGGAGAGAAGAGACCCAGTACTTC.

This chain joins TRBV5-4 and TRBJ2-5, with TRBD2 matching 8 bases. V gave up 4 bases and J gave up 4 bases; unmatched junction bases: 12. The V gene's germline CDR1 is SGHNT and CDR2 YYREEE (reference sequence). The CDR3 loop spans 16 amino acids. The CDR3 DNA reads TGTGCCAGCAGCGGGCCAATGAGCGGGAGTACAGAGACCCAGTACTTC. This gives the protein CASSGPMSGSTETQYF. Drawing the rest from reference TRBV5-4 and TRBJ2-5, the complete variable domain is ETGVTQSPTHLIKTRGQQVTLRCSSQSGHNTVSWYQQALGQGPQFIFQYYREEENGRGNFPPRFSGLQFPNYSSELNVNALELDDSALYLCASSGPMSGSTETQYFGPGTRLLVL.

This CDR3 reads CASGNIETGATYGYTF. CDR3 DNA: TGTGCTAGTGGCAACATAGAGACAGGGGCGACATATGGCTACACCTTC. The chain recombines TRBV12-5 with TRBJ1-2, with 8 positions matching TRBD1. The CDR3 contains 16 residues. With V trimmed by 6 bases and J by 5 bases, 14 bases remained unmatched. Germline V lookup: CDR1 LGHNT, CDR2 FRNRAP.

The chain uses TRBV6-4 and TRBJ1-1; possible D gene TRBD1, 6 bases. Germline V gene sequence: CDR1 MRHNA, CDR2 SNTAGT. The CDR3 totals 14 residues. V was clipped by 5 bases and J by 1 base, with 11 bases between them. The CDR3 is CASSLTGENTEAFF. The CDR3 DNA is TGTGCCAGCAGTTTGACAGGAGAGAACACTGAAGCTTTCTTT.

V is TRBV9 and J is TRBJ1-6, with D unclear. The germline gives CDR1 SGDLS, CDR2 YYNGEE. The CDR3 totals 13 residues. The V and J ends lost 0 bases and 9 bases respectively, with 7 bases between them. CDR3 DNA: TGTGCCAGCAGCGTAGGCGGCGGTTCACCCCTCCACTTT. It is translated as CASSVGGGSPLHF.

This clone has just one count. This sequence joins TRBV28 and TRBJ2-7, with D perhaps TRBD2 (6 bases). Germline V gene lookup returns CDR1 MDHEN and CDR2 SYDVKM. The CDR3 length is 15 residues. The V gene lost 5 bases and the J gene lost 5 bases, with 19 bases spanning the gap. The CDR3 sequence is CASSPPGLLRDEQYF. The CDR3 nucleotides are TGTGCCAGCAGTCCACCGGGACTCCTACGTGACGAGCAGTACTTC. Full variable domain (remainder filled in from reference TRBV28 and TRBJ2-7): DVKVTQSSRYLVKRTGEKVFLECVQDMDHENMFWYRQDPGLGLRLIYFSYDVKMKEKGDIPEGYSVSREKKERFSLILESASTNQTSMYLCASSPPGLLRDEQYFGPGTRLTVT.

This chain connects TRBV30 to TRBJ2-1, with 8 bases matching TRBD2. This CDR3 is built from 14 residues. Unmatched junction bases numbered 7, after V lost 0 bases and J lost 9 bases. The germline gives CDR1 GTSNPN, CDR2 SVGIG (reference sequence). CDR3 residues: CAWSVRGTRIEQFF. CDR3 coding DNA: TGTGCCTGGAGTGTACGCGGGACTAGAATTGAGCAGTTCTTC. The whole variable domain, filled in from reference TRBV30 and TRBJ2-1, reads SQTIHQWPATLVQPVGSPLSLECTVEGTSNPNLYWYRQAAGRGLQLLFYSVGIGQISSEVPQNLSASRPQDRQFILSSKKLLLSDSGFYLCAWSVRGTRIEQFFGPGTRLTVL.

This sequence joins TRBV7-8 and TRBJ2-7; 7 nucleotides agree with TRBD1. This CDR3 spans 14 amino acids. V trimming: 5 bases; J trimming: 3 bases; junction bases outside the gene matches: 7. Germline V gives CDR1 SGHVS, CDR2 FQNEAQ. As DNA, the CDR3 is TGTGCCAGCAGCCGACAGGGACAGCTCTACGAGCAGTACTTC. Translation gives CASSRQGQLYEQYF.

The CDR3 region has the DNA TGTGCCAGCAGTTTCGGGACAGCCCCGAACACTGAAGCTTTCTTT. It yields the protein CASSFGTAPNTEAFF. The chain employs TRBV28 and TRBJ1-1; 7 bases are a match to TRBD1. The CDR3 has 15 amino acids. The junction had 5 bases not matched to a gene; V was cut back by 3 bases and J by 1 base. The germline V gene encodes CDR1 MDHEN and CDR2 SYDVKM.

The chain employs TRBV9 and TRBJ2-2; D remains ambiguous. There are 15 residues in the CDR3. Trimming cost V 2 bases and J 0 bases, with 8 bases left between them. Germline loops: CDR1 SGDLS, CDR2 YYNGEE. The CDR3 bases are TGTGCCAGCAGCGTTAGTCCGTCGAACACCGGGGAGCTGTTTTTT. Residues: CASSVSPSNTGELFF.

This clone was counted between two and nine times. V and J are TRBV6-4 and TRBJ2-1; the match to TRBD2 covers 13 bases. With 2 bases clipped from V and 8 bases from J, the junction kept 3 bases outside the gene matches. The germline V gene encodes CDR1 MRHNA and CDR2 SNTAGT. This CDR3 is 15 amino acids long. CDR3 nucleotide sequence: TGTGCCAGCAGTGACAGGACTAGCGGGAGCCATGAGCAGTTCTTC. Translation gives CASSDRTSGSHEQFF.

This rearrangement joins TRBV27 to TRBJ2-3; 7 bases are a match to TRBD2. The CDR3 has 15 amino acids. CDR1 and CDR2 (germline): MNHEY, SMNVEV (reference sequence). Trimming removed 2 bases from V and 2 bases from J; junction bases left unmatched: 4. CDR3 loop: CASSLMAGVTDTQYF. The CDR3 DNA follows: TGTGCCAGCAGTTTAATGGCGGGGGTCACAGATACGCAGTATTTT.

The gene calls are TRBV4-2 and TRBJ2-5; 7 bases line up with TRBD1. The CDR3 consists of 15 residues. Per the germline V gene, CDR1 is LGHNA and CDR2 is YNFKEQ. The V and J ends lost 6 bases and 2 bases, in that order; junction bases with no gene match: 9. Here the CDR3 DNA reads TGTGCCAGCAGTCCCGGGACAGAGGGACAAGAGACCCAGTACTTC. Translating it yields CASSPGTEGQETQYF.